This T cell receptor (beta chain) was recovered during a study of response to subunit inactivated influenza vaccine (dated by TCRdb to 2016 to 2019). For context, the study as a whole: The study used deep quantitative T cell receptor repertoire profiling to track responses to a trivalent subunit inactivated influenza vaccine. Results and caveats for the whole study, not just this receptor: It was suggested by the authors that each seasonal influenza vaccination may recruit only a limited number of new T cells.

A word on this clonotype: This receptor's antigen is unknown. No base-level quality is on record; no much larger clone is a single base apart.

V and J are trimmed by 1 base and 6 bases, and the gene matches miss 10 bases of the junction. From the cysteine through the phenylalanine, the CDR3 covers 16 amino acids. Solely the CDR3 DNA is kept, with 48 bases framed from the first base. The germline V gene (reference sequence) sets CDR1 to LGHDT and CDR2 to YNNKEL. Libraries were prepared through RT-PCR. Sequencing took place on an Illumina HiSeq 2500. TCRdb took the public reads, trimmed them with fastp at Q25, ran MiXCR for clone calling and kept in-frame beta chains. All rows with the same CDR3 protein become a single entry with the most common DNA and genes. For this sample the table gives fewer than 550,000 distinct CDR3 sequences, of which about 25% were detected only once. Less than 2.5% of the sample is taken by the ten largest.

The clonotype was recovered from a man aged 50-59 years who received an inactivated influenza vaccine. Donor details come from another sample of the same person, matched by shared clones. The chain joins TRBV3-1 to TRBJ2-5, with 8 bases in between that match TRBD2. Specimen: CD4+ T cells sorted from PBMCs, collected around 5 days after vaccination. At the DNA level, the sequence is TGTGCCAGCAGCCAAGGGTTCGGGGGGGCGGTCCAGACCCAGTACTTC. This is translated as CASSQGFGGAVQTQYF.